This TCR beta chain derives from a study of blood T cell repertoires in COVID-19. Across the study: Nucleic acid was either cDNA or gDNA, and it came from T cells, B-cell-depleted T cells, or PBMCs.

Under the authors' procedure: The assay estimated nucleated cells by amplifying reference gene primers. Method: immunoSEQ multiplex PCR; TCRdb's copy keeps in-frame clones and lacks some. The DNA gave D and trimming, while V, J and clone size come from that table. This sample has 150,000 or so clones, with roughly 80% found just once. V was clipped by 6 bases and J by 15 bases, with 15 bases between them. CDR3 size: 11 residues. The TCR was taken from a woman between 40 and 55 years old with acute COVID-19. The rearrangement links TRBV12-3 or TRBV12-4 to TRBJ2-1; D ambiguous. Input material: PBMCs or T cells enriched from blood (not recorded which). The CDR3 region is CASRSRLGLFF. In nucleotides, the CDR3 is TGTGCCAGCAGGTCACGACTCGGATTGTTCTTC.